The 30 T cell receptor beta chains reported below all come from one sample, sequenced in a study of regulatory T cells in long-lasting Graves disease. Construction of the TCR beta libraries employed iRepertoire HTBI primers in conjunction with Arm-PCR of CDR3 regions. MiXCR, run by TCRdb on the multiplex PCR reads, gives a single entry per CDR3 protein. The sample includes 250,000 to 300,000 distinct CDR3 sequences, around a sixth of them seen just once. Time point defined: newly diagnosed GD, antithyroid drugs for less than 3 months. Extracted PBMC RNA gave rise to the TCR library. The sample was also reused in another study, on T cells in Graves' hyperthyroidism and ophthalmopathy.

Sequenced here: peripheral blood mononuclear cells (PBMCs), sampled at new diagnosis, from a patient treated with antithyroid drugs. The receptor source for this set is a woman younger than 45 with Graves disease.

This rearrangement joins TRBV27 to TRBJ2-2, with D possibly matching TRBD1 (5 bases). Trimming left V 2 bases short and J 4 bases short, with 8 bases between. Germline lookup yields CDR1 MNHEY and CDR2 SMNVEV (reference sequence). This CDR3 is 14 amino acids long. The CDR3 loop is CASSLRGGTGELFF. The CDR3 DNA follows: TGTGCCAGCAGTTTAAGGGGTGGCACCGGGGAGCTGTTTTTT.

This clonotype was counted ten times or more. The V call is TRBV20-1, the J call TRBJ1-2; D unclear. The CDR3 is 13 amino acids. The V end lost 3 bases, the J end lost 7 bases, and 15 bases lay between the germline ends. The germline V gene has CDR1 DFQATT and CDR2 SNEGSKA (reference sequence). The CDR3 nucleotides are TGCAGTGCTAGGGAAGTCCGGGTCGGTGGCTACACCTTC. It codes for CSAREVRVGGYTF.

This clonotype was detected ten times or more. The gene calls are TRBV27 and TRBJ1-1, with a possible D match to TRBD1 (6 bases). Germline lookup yields CDR1 MNHEY and CDR2 SMNVEV (reference sequence). V was cut by 6 bases and J by 1 base, with 12 bases left in between. The CDR3 is made up of 14 amino acids. The CDR3 nucleotides are TGTGCCAGCAGCCCTTACAGGGAGAACACTGAAGCTTTCTTT. Translating it yields CASSPYRENTEAFF.

On this clonotype itself: The junction departs from germline at one end; a sequencing error may be responsible. V gene TRBV6-1 combines with J gene TRBJ1-1; D is unresolved. The CDR3 sequence is 14 residues long. Germline V gene data show CDR1 as MNHNS and CDR2 as SASEGT. The DNA of the CDR3 is TGTGCCAGCGGCAGATCCCAGAGGAACACTGAAGCTTTCTTC. Protein product: CASGRSQRNTEAFF.

This clonotype was detected many times. The chain carries TRBV3-1 and TRBJ1-2, with 7 nucleotides matching TRBD1. This CDR3 is built from 14 residues. Per germline, CDR1 LGHDT and CDR2 YNNKEL (reference sequence). V lost 3 bases, J lost 6 bases, and 7 bases stayed unmatched. As DNA, the CDR3 is TGTGCCAGCAGCCAGCGGGACAGAAACAATGGCTACACCTTC. The encoded protein is CASSQRDRNNGYTF.

The sample holds many counts of this clonotype. J is TRBJ2-5 and V is TRBV2; possible D gene TRBD2, 5 bases. From germline, CDR1 is SNHLY and CDR2 FYNNEI. Trimming removed 2 bases from V and 5 bases from J, with 15 bases in between. The CDR3 spans 15 residues. The CDR3 DNA sequence: TGTGCCAGCAGTGAACTAGCCAGCTCCGGGGAGACCCAGTACTTC. This gives the protein CASSELASSGETQYF.

There are many counts of this clonotype. The genes are TRBV3-1 and TRBJ1-2, with D possibly matching TRBD1 (5 bases). The CDR3 is 10 residues long. Germline V lookup: CDR1 LGHDT, CDR2 YNNKEL (reference sequence). Between the trimmed V and J ends, which lost 8 bases and 6 bases, there was a span of 7 bases. Written as DNA, the CDR3 is TGTGCCAGCGGCAGGGATGGCTACACCTTC. Translation gives CASGRDGYTF.

A word on this clonotype: This likely came from a read error, as a far larger clone is one base away. The rearrangement joins TRBV2 to TRBJ2-1; no firm D call. Germline V lookup: CDR1 SNHLY, CDR2 FYNNEI. The CDR3 covers 12 residues. Trimming stripped 3 bases from V and 10 bases from J, with 10 bases between. The CDR3 sequence: CASSDTVYEQFF. In DNA form, the CDR3 reads TGTGCCAGCAGTGACACAGTCTACGAGCAGTTCTTC.

This clonotype was detected ten times or more. The rearrangement uses TRBV7-9 and TRBJ2-6, with 10 bases identical to TRBD1. V trimming: 5 bases; J trimming: 0 bases; junction bases outside the gene matches: 10. This CDR3 is built from 19 residues. Per the germline V gene, CDR1 is SEHNR and CDR2 is FQNEAQ (reference sequence). CDR3 loop: CASSDLRDRGFSGANVLTF. In nucleotides, the CDR3 is TGTGCCAGCAGCGACCTCCGGGACAGGGGCTTCTCTGGGGCCAACGTCCTGACTTTC.

There are a few counts of this clonotype. The chain links TRBV19 to TRBJ2-7; 11 bases are shared with TRBD1. The germline V gene encodes CDR1 LNHDA and CDR2 SQIVND (reference sequence). The CDR3 extends over 14 amino acids. The V segment lost 6 bases and the J segment 4 bases; nucleotides outside the gene matches: 5. The CDR3 spells CASSRTGGRYEQYF. The CDR3, as DNA: TGTGCCAGTAGCAGGACAGGGGGCAGGTACGAGCAGTACTTC.

There are many counts of this clonotype. This chain connects TRBV19 to TRBJ1-1, with D hard to call. The CDR3 totals 13 residues. V was shortened by 4 bases and J by 6 bases, with 12 bases between the two germline ends. The germline V gene encodes CDR1 LNHDA and CDR2 SQIVND (reference sequence). The CDR3 sequence is CASSTVQNSEAFF. CDR3 nucleotide sequence: TGTGCCAGTAGTACTGTGCAAAACTCTGAAGCTTTCTTT.

Judged by abundance, this clonotype is medium-sized. The chain has TRBV3-1 and TRBJ1-2; unclear D gene. The CDR3 is 12 residues long. The germline gives CDR1 LGHDT, CDR2 YNNKEL (reference sequence). V lost 4 bases and J 4 bases, leaving 7 bases between the germline ends. CDR3 residues: CASSRTVYGYTF. Here the CDR3 DNA reads TGTGCCAGCAGCCGGACGGTCTATGGCTACACCTTC.

The chain couples TRBV12-3 or TRBV12-4 to TRBJ2-1, with 7 nucleotides matching TRBD2. This CDR3 has 13 amino acids. The ends lost 3 bases at V and 9 bases at J; junction bases unmatched: 5. The CDR3 loop is CASSFGEGAEQFF. The CDR3 nucleotides read TGTGCCAGCAGTTTCGGGGAGGGAGCTGAGCAGTTCTTC.

This clonotype was found many times. V is TRBV7-3 and J is TRBJ2-2, with D hard to call. Trimming stripped 4 bases from V and 1 base from J, with 7 bases between. The germline gives CDR1 SGHTA, CDR2 FQGTGA. The CDR3 sequence is 14 residues long. CDR3 loop: CASSSDGNTGELFF. CDR3 nucleotides: TGTGCCAGCAGCTCCGACGGGAACACCGGGGAGCTGTTTTTT. Complete variable domain (other parts from reference TRBV7-3 and TRBJ2-2): GAGVSQTPSNKVTEKGKYVELRCDPISGHTALYWYRQSLGQGPEFLIYFQGTGAADDSGLPNDRFFAVRPEGSVSTLKIQRTERGDSAVYLCASSSDGNTGELFFGEGSRLTVL.

Note on this clonotype: This may be a read error, as it is one base from a much larger clone. The final CDR3 position lacks the conserved phenylalanine or tryptophan, pointing to a likely read error. For the CDR3, the DNA is TGCGCCAGCAGTGAAACTAGCGGGGGATCAGATACGCAGTATCTT. Residues: CASSETSGGSDTQYL. The V gene is TRBV13, the J gene TRBJ2-3; 11 bases are shared with TRBD2. Germline-derived CDR1 and CDR2 are PRHDT and FYEKMQ (reference sequence). The CDR3 covers 15 residues.

The chain carries TRBV11-2 and TRBJ2-5; D might be TRBD2 (6 bases). The V gene lost 1 base and the J gene lost 4 bases, with 22 bases spanning the gap. The germline V gene encodes CDR1 SGHAT and CDR2 FQNNGV. The CDR3 is 18 amino acids. CDR3 bases: TGTGCCAGCAGCTTAGGTCTTATCGGAGGGCCCGGTAGAGAGACCCAGTACTTC. Its translation: CASSLGLIGGPGRETQYF. Using reference TRBV11-2 and TRBJ2-5 for the parts outside the CDR3, the full variable domain is EAGVAQSPRYKIIEKRQSVAFWCNPISGHATLYWYQQILGQGPKLLIQFQNNGVVDDSQLPKDRFSAERLKGVDSTLKIQPAKLEDSAVYLCASSLGLIGGPGRETQYFGPGTRLLVL.

This clonotype was seen repeatedly, ten times or more. This chain uses TRBV9 with TRBJ1-1; 9 bases are shared with TRBD1. The V gene's germline CDR1 is SGDLS and CDR2 YYNGEE. This CDR3 region has 15 residues. The junction had 8 bases not matched to a gene; V was cut back by 4 bases and J by 4 bases. The CDR3 reads CASSPPGQGGTEAFF. CDR3 in DNA: TGTGCCAGCAGCCCCCCGGGACAGGGAGGCACTGAAGCTTTCTTT.

This clonotype was counted ten times or more. The chain carries TRBV6-1 and TRBJ1-1; D is uncertain. The V end was cut by 7 bases, the J end by 1 base, with 10 bases between. CDR1 is MNHNS and CDR2 is SASEGT in the germline V gene. The CDR3 has 13 residues. CDR3 region: CASTSEGNTEAFF. The CDR3 DNA follows: TGTGCCAGCACCTCCGAGGGGAACACTGAAGCTTTCTTT.

There are many counts of this clonotype. V and J are TRBV12-3 or TRBV12-4 and TRBJ1-2, with 11 bases aligning to TRBD1. The CDR3 runs to 13 residues. J gave up 8 bases and V 6 bases, and 5 bases lay outside the gene matches. The CDR3 region is CASSPGTGGGYTF. Here the CDR3 DNA reads TGTGCCAGCAGCCCCGGGACAGGGGGAGGCTACACCTTC.

Concerning this clonotype: This clone may be a read error of a much larger clone one base away. The J gene is TRBJ1-3, the V gene TRBV11-2; D is undetermined. V was shortened by 6 bases and J by 7 bases, with 10 bases between the two germline ends. This CDR3 spans 12 amino acids. Germline CDR1 is SGHAT and CDR2 is FQNNGV. CDR3 sequence: CASSSEVNTIYF. The CDR3 DNA is TGTGCCAGCAGTTCAGAGGTGAACACCATATATTTT.

Of note for this clonotype: The likely explanation is a read error, given a far larger clone one base away. This likely comes from a read error, as the CDR3 has no conserved phenylalanine or tryptophan at its end. This chain links TRBV5-8 with TRBJ1-5; D ambiguous. With 4 bases removed from V and 7 bases from J, the gap between germline ends came to 9 bases. This CDR3 comprises 12 residues. The germline V gene encodes CDR1 SGHTS and CDR2 YDEGEE. CDR3 sequence (DNA): TGTGCCAGCAGCCGGTTGGGGCAGCCCCAGCATTTA. It yields the protein CASSRLGQPQHL.

This clonotype has a count of ten or more. The chain employs TRBV20-1 and TRBJ1-3; D gene ambiguous. The germline gives CDR1 DFQATT, CDR2 SNEGSKA (reference sequence). The CDR3 is made up of 13 amino acids. The V gene lost 3 bases and the J gene lost 0 bases, with 6 bases spanning the gap. CDR3 DNA sequence: TGCAGTGCTAGGACTGGCTCTGGAAACACCATATATTTT. This codes for CSARTGSGNTIYF.

The rearrangement links TRBV20-1 to TRBJ2-7; 10 nucleotides agree with TRBD2. This CDR3 spans 14 amino acids. Trimming cost V 3 bases and J 3 bases; bases outside gene matches: 5. In germline, CDR1 is DFQATT, CDR2 SNEGSKA (reference sequence). CDR3: CSASALAGVYEQYF. The DNA for the CDR3 is TGCAGTGCTAGCGCCCTAGCGGGGGTCTACGAGCAGTACTTC.

This clonotype occurred a few times. This may be a read error: a much more frequent sequence differs by one nucleotide. The CDR3 ends on some other residue instead of the conserved phenylalanine or tryptophan, so this is likely a read error. The V and J genes are TRBV29-1 and TRBJ1-1; D might be TRBD1 (6 bases). The CDR3 length is 13 residues. The V and J ends lost 7 bases and 1 base respectively, with 13 bases between them. Germline-derived CDR1 and CDR2 are SQVTM and ANQGSEA. The CDR3 region has the DNA TGCAGCGCCCAGTCGGGACAGAACACTGAAGCTTTCCTT. Its translation is CSAQSGQNTEAFL.

In its sample, this clonotype was seen many times. V is TRBV7-9 and J is TRBJ1-1, with D maybe TRBD1 (6 bases). The CDR3 is 17 residues long. V lost 5 bases to trimming and J lost 3 bases, with 22 bases between them. The V gene's germline CDR1 is SEHNR and CDR2 FQNEAQ (reference sequence). DNA for the CDR3: TGTGCCAGCAGCCACCCTCGGGGGGGCGGGGGGGACACTGAAGCTTTCTTT. Translating it yields CASSHPRGGGGDTEAFF.

There are many counts of this clonotype. The V gene is TRBV7-8, the J gene TRBJ2-7, with TRBD1 matching over 8 bases. The CDR3 runs to 15 residues. Trimming removed 2 bases from V and 7 bases from J; junction bases left unmatched: 10. Germline values: CDR1 SGHVS, CDR2 FQNEAQ. The CDR3 DNA is TGTGCCAGCAGCTTACGTCGACAGGGGCTTCGTGAGCAGTACTTC. It is translated as CASSLRRQGLREQYF.

This clonotype was counted many times. The chain recombines TRBV5-6 with TRBJ1-1; D remains ambiguous. V lost 4 bases to trimming and J lost 4 bases, with 8 bases between them. CDR1 SGHDT and CDR2 YYEEEE come from the germline V gene. The length of the CDR3 is 12 residues. Written as DNA, the CDR3 is TGTGCCAGCAGCCGTGCGGGCACTGAAGCTTTCTTT. Its translation is CASSRAGTEAFF.

The V call is TRBV10-3, the J call TRBJ2-7, with 10 bases matching TRBD1. With 1 base clipped from V and 2 bases from J, the junction kept 5 bases outside the gene matches. The CDR3 loop spans 16 amino acids. Looked up from germline, CDR1 is ENHRY and CDR2 is SYGVKD. In DNA, the CDR3 is TGTGCCATCAGTGAGTGGGGACAGGGGAGGACCTACGAGCAGTACTTC. Its translation is CAISEWGQGRTYEQYF.

This clonotype came up many times. The chain couples TRBV27 to TRBJ1-4, with 8 bases fitting TRBD1. CDR1 MNHEY and CDR2 SMNVEV come from the germline V gene (reference sequence). V gave up 5 bases and J gave up 6 bases; unmatched junction bases: 8. There are 15 residues in the CDR3. The CDR3 nucleotides are TGTGCCAGCAGTCCGGACAGGGAGGAGGATGAAAAACTGTTTTTT. It specifies CASSPDREEDEKLFF.

This clonotype was seen many times. This chain joins TRBV20-1 and TRBJ2-5, with 8 positions matching TRBD2. Looked up from germline, CDR1 is DFQATT and CDR2 is SNEGSKA (reference sequence). The CDR3 has 17 amino acids. V lost 2 bases to trimming and J lost 2 bases; unmatched junction nucleotides: 13. The CDR3: CSARRLWVAGTQETQYF. CDR3 DNA: TGCAGTGCTAGAAGGCTTTGGGTAGCGGGGACTCAAGAGACCCAGTACTTC.